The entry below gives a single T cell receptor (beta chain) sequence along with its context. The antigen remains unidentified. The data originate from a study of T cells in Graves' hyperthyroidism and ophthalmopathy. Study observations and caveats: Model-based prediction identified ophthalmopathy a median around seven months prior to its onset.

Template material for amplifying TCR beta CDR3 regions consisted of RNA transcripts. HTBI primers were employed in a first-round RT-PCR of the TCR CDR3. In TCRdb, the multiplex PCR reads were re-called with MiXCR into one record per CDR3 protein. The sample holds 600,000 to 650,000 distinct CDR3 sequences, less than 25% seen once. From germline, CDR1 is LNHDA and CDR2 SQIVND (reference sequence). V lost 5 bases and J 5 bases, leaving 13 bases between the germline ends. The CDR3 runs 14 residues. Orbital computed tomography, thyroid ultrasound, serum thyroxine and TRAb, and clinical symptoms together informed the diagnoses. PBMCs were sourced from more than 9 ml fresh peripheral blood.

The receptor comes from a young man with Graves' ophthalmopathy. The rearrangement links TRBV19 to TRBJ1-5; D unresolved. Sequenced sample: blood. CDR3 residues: CASSLREIHQPQHF. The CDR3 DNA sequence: TGTGCCAGTAGTCTCCGGGAAATACATCAGCCCCAGCATTTT.